The clone carrying this T cell receptor (beta chain) has only a few counts. Unsorted PBMC DNA sequencing spanned ten immunoSEQ deep assay plates. In the authors' methods: There were no quality scores in the junction-only immunoSEQ sequences, so filtering differed. TCRdb keeps only in-frame clones here, not all; method: immunoSEQ multiplex PCR. V and J calls and clone size come straight from that table; D and trimming were deduced from the DNA. This table has fewer than 600,000 clones, over 60% appearing once. The CDR3 contains 12 residues. Germline V lookup: CDR1 MNHEY, CDR2 SMNVEV (reference sequence). Each donor was a Caucasian adult residing in Nashville, Tennessee. The data were taken from a study of shared clonotypes between healthy human individuals.

The chain links TRBV27 to TRBJ2-5; D is unclear. The J call may not be correct, given that the DNA end is closer to TRBJ2-7. Specimen: PBMCs. The receptor was derived from a middle-aged woman in good health. Some clones in this sample may be carry-over from other donors' samples. DNA for the CDR3: TGTGCCAGCAGTTTTAACTCCTACGAGCAGTACTTC. Its translation is CASSFNSYEQYF.